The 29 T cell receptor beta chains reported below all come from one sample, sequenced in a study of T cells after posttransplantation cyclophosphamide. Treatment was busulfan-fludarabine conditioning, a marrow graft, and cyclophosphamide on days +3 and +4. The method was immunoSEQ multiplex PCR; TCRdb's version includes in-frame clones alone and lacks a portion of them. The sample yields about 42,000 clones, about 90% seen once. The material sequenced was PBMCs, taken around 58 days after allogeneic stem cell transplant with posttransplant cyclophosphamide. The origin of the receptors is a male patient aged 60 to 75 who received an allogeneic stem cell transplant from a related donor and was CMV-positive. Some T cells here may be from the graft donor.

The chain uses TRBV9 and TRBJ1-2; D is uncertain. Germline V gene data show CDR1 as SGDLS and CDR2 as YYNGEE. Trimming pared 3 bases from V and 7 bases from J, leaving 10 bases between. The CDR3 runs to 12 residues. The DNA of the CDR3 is TGTGCCAGCAGCGGATCGATCGGTGGCTACACCTTC. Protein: CASSGSIGGYTF.

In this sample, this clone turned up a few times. The CDR3 DNA sequence: TGTGCCAGCAGCGACTCGGAACGGGCTGAAGCTTTCTTT. It is translated as CASSDSERAEAFF. The chain recombines TRBV5-4 with TRBJ1-1; the D is unclear. Deletions cut 4 bases from V and 6 bases from J, with 13 bases between. Germline V gene data show CDR1 as SGHNT and CDR2 as YYREEE (reference sequence). The CDR3 is 13 amino acids.

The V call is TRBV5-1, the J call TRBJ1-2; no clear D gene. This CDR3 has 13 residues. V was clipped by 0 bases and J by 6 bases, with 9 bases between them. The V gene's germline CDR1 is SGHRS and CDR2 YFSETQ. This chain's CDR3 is CASSLGGKDGYTF. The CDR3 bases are TGCGCCAGCAGCTTGGGAGGGAAGGATGGCTACACCTTC.

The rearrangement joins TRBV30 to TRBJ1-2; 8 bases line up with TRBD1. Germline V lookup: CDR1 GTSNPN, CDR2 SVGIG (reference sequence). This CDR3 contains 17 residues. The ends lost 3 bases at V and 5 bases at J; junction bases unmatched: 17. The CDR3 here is CAWRNRGQGGRGYGYTF. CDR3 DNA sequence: TGTGCCTGGAGGAACAGAGGACAGGGTGGGAGAGGGTATGGCTACACCTTC.

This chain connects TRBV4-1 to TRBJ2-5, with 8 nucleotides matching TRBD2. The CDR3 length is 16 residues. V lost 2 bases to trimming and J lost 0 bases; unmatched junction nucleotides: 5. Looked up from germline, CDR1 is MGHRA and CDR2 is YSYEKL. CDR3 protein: CASSQNAGGHQETQYF. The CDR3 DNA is TGCGCCAGCAGCCAAAATGCGGGGGGACACCAAGAGACCCAGTACTTC.

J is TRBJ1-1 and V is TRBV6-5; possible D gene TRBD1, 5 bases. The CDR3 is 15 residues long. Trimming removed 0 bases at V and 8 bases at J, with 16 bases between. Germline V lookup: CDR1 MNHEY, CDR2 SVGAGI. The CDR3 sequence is CASSYSSLSGSEAFF. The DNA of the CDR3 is TGTGCCAGCAGTTACTCGTCACTATCAGGGTCCGAAGCTTTCTTT.

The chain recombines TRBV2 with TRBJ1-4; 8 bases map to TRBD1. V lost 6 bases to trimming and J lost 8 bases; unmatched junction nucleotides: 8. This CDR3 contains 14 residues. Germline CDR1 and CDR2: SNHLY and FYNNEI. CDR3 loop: CASSLHRGNEKLFF. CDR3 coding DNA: TGTGCCAGCAGCCTACACAGGGGGAACGAAAAACTGTTTTTT.

The CDR3 loop reads CASSPPGSTDTQYF. CDR3 nucleotides: TGTGCCAGCTCACCCCCCGGGAGCACAGATACGCAGTATTTT. The V gene is TRBV18, the J gene TRBJ2-3; D is uncertain. The V end lost 3 bases, the J end lost 0 bases, and 7 bases lay between the germline ends. The CDR3 is made up of 14 amino acids. Germline V gene sequence: CDR1 KGHSH, CDR2 LQKENI.

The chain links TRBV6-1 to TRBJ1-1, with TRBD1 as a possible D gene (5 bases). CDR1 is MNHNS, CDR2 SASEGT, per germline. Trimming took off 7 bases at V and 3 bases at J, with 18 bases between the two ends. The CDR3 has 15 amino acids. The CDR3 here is CASIFNHGGDTEAFF. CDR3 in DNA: TGTGCCAGCATTTTTAATCATGGAGGGGACACTGAAGCTTTCTTT.

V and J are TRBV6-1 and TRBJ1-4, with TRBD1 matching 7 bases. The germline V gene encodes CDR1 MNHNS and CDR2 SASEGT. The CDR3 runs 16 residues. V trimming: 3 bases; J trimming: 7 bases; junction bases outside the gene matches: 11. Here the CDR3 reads CASSESMGQTGEKLFF. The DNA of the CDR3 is TGTGCCAGCAGTGAGAGTATGGGACAGACGGGTGAAAAACTGTTTTTT.

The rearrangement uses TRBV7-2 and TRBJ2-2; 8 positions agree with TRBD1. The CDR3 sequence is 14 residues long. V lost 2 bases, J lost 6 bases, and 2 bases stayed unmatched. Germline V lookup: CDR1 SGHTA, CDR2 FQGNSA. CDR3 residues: CASSLHRGAGELFF. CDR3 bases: TGTGCCAGCAGCTTACACAGGGGGGCCGGGGAGCTGTTTTTT.

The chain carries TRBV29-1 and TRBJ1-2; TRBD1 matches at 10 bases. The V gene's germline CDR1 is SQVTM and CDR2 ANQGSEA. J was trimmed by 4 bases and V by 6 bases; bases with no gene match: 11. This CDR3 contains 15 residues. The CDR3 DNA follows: TGCAGCGTAGTACCCCGGGACAGGGGCGTCTATGGCTACACCTTC. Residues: CSVVPRDRGVYGYTF.

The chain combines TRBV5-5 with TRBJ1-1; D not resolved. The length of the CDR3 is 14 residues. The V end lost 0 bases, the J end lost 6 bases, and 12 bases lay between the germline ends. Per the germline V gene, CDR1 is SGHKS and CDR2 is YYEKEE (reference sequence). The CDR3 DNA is TGTGCCAGCAGCTTGGACAGTCTTTCCTCTGAAGCTTTCTTT. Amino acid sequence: CASSLDSLSSEAFF.

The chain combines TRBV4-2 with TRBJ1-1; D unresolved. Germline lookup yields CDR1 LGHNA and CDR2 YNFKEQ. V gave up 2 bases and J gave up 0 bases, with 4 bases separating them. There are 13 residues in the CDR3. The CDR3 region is CASSQPLNTEAFF. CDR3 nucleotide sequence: TGTGCCAGCAGCCAACCGTTGAACACTGAAGCTTTCTTT.

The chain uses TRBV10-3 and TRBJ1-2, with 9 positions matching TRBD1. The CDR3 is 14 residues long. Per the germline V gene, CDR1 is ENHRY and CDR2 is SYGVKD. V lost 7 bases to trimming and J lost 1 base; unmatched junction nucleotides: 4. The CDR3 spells CAITPGQGNYGYTF. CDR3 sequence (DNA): TGTGCCATCACCCCGGGACAGGGTAACTATGGCTACACCTTC.

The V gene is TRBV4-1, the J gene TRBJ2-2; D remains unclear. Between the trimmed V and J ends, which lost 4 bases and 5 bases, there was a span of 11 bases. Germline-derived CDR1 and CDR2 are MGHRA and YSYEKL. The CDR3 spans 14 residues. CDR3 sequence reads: CASSPPLRTGELFF. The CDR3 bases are TGCGCCAGCAGCCCCCCCCTAAGAACCGGGGAGCTGTTTTTT.

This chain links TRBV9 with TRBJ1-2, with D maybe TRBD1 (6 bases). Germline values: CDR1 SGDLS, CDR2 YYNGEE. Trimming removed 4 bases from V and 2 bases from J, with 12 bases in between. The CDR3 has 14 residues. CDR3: CASSPIGTNYGYTF. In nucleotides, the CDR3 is TGTGCCAGCAGCCCCATCGGGACAAACTATGGCTACACCTTC.

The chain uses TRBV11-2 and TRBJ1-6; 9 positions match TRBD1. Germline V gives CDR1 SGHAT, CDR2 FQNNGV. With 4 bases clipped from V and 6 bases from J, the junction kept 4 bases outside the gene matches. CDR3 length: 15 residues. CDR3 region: CASSSPTGGNSPLHF. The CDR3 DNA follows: TGTGCCAGCAGCTCCCCGACAGGGGGTAATTCACCCCTCCACTTT.

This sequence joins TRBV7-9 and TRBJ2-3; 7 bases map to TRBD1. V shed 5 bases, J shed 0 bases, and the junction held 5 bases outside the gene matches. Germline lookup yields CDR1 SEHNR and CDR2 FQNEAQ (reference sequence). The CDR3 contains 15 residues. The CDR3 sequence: CASSEVGQSTDTQYF. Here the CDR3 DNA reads TGTGCCAGCAGCGAGGTGGGACAGAGCACAGATACGCAGTATTTT.

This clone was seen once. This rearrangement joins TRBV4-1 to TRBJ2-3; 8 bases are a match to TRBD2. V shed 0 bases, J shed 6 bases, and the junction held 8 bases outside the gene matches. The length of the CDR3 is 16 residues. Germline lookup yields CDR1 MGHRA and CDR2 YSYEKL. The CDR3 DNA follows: TGCGCCAGCAGCCAAGATCCGGGGGGGGTAAGGGATACGCAGTATTTT. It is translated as CASSQDPGGVRDTQYF.

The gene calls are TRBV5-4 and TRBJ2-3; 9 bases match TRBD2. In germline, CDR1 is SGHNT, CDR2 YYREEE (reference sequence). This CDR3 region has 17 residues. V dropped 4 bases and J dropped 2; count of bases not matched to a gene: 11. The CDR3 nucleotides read TGTGCCAGCAGCCCGATCGTAGCGGGGGAGACCACAGATACGCAGTATTTT. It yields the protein CASSPIVAGETTDTQYF.

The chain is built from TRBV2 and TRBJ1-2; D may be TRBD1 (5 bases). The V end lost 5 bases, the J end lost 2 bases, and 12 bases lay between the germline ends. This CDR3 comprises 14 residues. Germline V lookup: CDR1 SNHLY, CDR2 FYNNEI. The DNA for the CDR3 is TGTGCCAGCAGTCCCCGGACACACAACTATGGCTACACCTTC. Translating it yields CASSPRTHNYGYTF.

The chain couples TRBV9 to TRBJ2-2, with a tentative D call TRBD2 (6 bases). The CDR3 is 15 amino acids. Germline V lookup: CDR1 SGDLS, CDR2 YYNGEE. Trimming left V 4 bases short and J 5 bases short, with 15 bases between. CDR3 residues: CASSPRAGLTGELFF. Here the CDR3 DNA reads TGTGCCAGCAGCCCCCGGGCGGGACTTACCGGGGAGCTGTTTTTT.

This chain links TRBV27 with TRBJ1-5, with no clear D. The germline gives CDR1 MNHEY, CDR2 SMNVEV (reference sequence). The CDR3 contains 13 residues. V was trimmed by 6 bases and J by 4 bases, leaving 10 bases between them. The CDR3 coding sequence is TGTGCCAGCAGAAGTGGGCGAAATCAGCCCCAGCATTTT. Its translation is CASRSGRNQPQHF.

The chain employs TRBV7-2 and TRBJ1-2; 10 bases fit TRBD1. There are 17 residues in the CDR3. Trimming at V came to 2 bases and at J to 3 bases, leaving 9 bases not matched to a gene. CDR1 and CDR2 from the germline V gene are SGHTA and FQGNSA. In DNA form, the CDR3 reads TGTGCCAGCAGCTTACCCGGACAGGGGGATGCGGACTATGGCTACACCTTC. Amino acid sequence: CASSLPGQGDADYGYTF.

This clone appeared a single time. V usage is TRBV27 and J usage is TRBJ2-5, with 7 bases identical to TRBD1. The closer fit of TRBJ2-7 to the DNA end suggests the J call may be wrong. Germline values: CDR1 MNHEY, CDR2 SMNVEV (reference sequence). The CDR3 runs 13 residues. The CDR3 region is CASSRRGPYEQYF. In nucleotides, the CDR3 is TGTGCCAGCAGCCGTAGGGGGCCCTACGAGCAGTACTTC.

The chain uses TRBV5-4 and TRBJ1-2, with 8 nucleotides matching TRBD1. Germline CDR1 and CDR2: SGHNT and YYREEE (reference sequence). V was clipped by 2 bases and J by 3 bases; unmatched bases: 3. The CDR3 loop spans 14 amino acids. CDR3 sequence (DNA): TGTGCCAGCAGCTTCGACAGGGGAGACTATGGCTACACCTTC. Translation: CASSFDRGDYGYTF.

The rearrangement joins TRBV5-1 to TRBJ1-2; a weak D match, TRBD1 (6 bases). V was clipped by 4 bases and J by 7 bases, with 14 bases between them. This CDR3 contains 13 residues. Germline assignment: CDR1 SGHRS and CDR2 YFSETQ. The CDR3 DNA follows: TGCGCCAGCAGCCCAACAGGGTCGGGTGGCTACACCTTC. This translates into CASSPTGSGGYTF.

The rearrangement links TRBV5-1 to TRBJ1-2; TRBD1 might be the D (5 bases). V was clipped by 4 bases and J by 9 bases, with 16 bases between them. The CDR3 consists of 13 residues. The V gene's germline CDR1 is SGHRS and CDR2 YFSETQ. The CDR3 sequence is CASSPGGGRSYTF. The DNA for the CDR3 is TGCGCCAGCAGCCCTGGGGGGGGAAGGAGCTACACCTTC. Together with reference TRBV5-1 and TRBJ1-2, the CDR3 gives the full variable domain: KAGVTQTPRYLIKTRGQQVTLSCSPISGHRSVSWYQQTPGQGLQFLFEYFSETQRNKGNFPGRFSGRQFSNSRSEMNVSTLELGDSALYLCASSPGGGRSYTFGSGTRLTVV.